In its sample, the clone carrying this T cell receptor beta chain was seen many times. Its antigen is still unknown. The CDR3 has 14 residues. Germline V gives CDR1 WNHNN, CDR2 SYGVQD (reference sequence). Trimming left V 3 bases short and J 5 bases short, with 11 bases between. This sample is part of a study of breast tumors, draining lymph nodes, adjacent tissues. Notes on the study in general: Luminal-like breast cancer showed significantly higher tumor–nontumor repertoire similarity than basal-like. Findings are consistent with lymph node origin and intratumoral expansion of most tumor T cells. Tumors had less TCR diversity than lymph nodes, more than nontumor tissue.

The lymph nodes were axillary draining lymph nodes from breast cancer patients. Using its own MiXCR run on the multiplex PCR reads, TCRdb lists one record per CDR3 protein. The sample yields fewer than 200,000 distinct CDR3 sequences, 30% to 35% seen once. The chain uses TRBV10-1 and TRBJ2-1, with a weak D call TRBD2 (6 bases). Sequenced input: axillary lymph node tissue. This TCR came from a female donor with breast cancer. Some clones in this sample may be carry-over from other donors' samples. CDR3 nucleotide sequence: TGCGCCAGCAGTGATGGGGGACTCAACAATGAGCAGTTCTTC. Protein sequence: CASSDGGLNNEQFF.